This T cell receptor beta chain was recorded in a study of T cell responses to AZD1222 COVID-19 vaccine. In the study overall: Pooling was applied to second doses at about 4 or about 12 weeks. Study observations and caveats: Reportedly, nearly half of unique spike TCRs recognized epitopes outside B.1.351/B.1.1.7 mutations. Spike-specific TCR breadth rose after two AZD1222 doses, and depth rose as well.

Data came from immunoSEQ multiplex PCR; TCRdb stores just in-frame clones and leaves some out. The table lists roughly 92,000 clones, around 90% of them singletons. Between the trimmed V and J ends, which lost 7 bases and 3 bases, there was a span of 13 bases. Germline values: CDR1 MNHEY, CDR2 SVGAGI. The CDR3 has 14 amino acids. For this clone: Its matching antigen is unknown.

This clonotype originated in an adult in good health. Here the sequenced sample was peripheral blood, taken on day 0 of AZD1222 vaccination. The chain joins TRBV6-5 to TRBJ2-1; D unresolved. The CDR3 nucleotides are TGTGCCAGCAAGATGATGGGGTTCTACAATGAGCAGTTCTTC. Its translation is CASKMMGFYNEQFF.